A selection of T cell receptor beta chains follows, all from one sample in a study of T cells in Graves' hyperthyroidism and ophthalmopathy. TCRdb independently ran MiXCR on the multiplex PCR reads; one entry per CDR3 protein. This sample has 660,000 or so distinct CDR3 sequences, with roughly 46% found just once. The sample consisted of peripheral blood or thyroid tissue (not recorded which). The receptor source for this set is an adult man with Graves' disease, either hyperthyroidism or ophthalmopathy (not recorded which). CDR3s leave out the opening cysteine and the closing phenylalanine or tryptophan. Clone sizes are given selectively: once, few, many, or a class where the clone is expanded.

J: TRBJ2-7; V: TRBV29-1; size: many; CDR3: SVKQGTSYEQY
J: TRBJ1-1; V: TRBV5-1; size: NA; CDR3: TSSLAFMNTEAF
J: TRBJ1-4; V: TRBV7-9; size: NA; CDR3: ASDPGGNNEKLF
J: TRBJ1-2; V: TRBV29-1; size: many; CDR3: SVEDWHYGYT
J: TRBJ2-7; V: TRBV5-1; size: few; CDR3: ASRAESYEQY
J: TRBJ1-6; V: TRBV6-6; size: few; CDR3: ASTLTENNSPLH
J: TRBJ1-6; V: TRBV29-1; size: NA; CDR3: SGGQTSPLH
J: TRBJ2-7; V: TRBV2; size: many; CDR3: ASKPRAESSYEQY
J: TRBJ1-5; V: TRBV9; size: NA; CDR3: ASSVDPYQPQH
J: TRBJ1-5; V: TRBV20-1; size: few; CDR3: SASYRGYQPQH
J: TRBJ1-1; V: TRBV29-1; size: many; CDR3: SAQEGATEAF
J: TRBJ2-7; V: TRBV19; size: few; CDR3: ASSPFGQATYEQY
J: TRBJ2-7; V: TRBV5-1; size: NA; CDR3: ASSPGDNAYEQY
J: TRBJ2-7; V: TRBV10-3; size: many; CDR3: AISEDRDSSSYEQY
J: TRBJ1-3; V: TRBV7-9; size: NA; CDR3: ASSLVGRPGNTIY
J: TRBJ1-4; V: TRBV9; size: many; CDR3: ASSVLPRGEKLF
J: TRBJ1-1; V: TRBV25-1; size: NA; CDR3: ASSEWGQGARAF
J: TRBJ1-1; V: TRBV5-1; size: NA; CDR3: ACSVGQGGSEAF
J: TRBJ1-5; V: TRBV11-2; size: few; CDR3: ASSSLLGNQPQH
J: TRBJ1-2; V: TRBV10-3; size: many; CDR3: AISVGQTNYGYT
J: TRBJ2-5; V: TRBV5-1; size: few; CDR3: ASSLEWGGSEETQY
J: TRBJ1-6; V: TRBV7-2; size: NA; CDR3: ASSLVRSSYNSPLH
J: TRBJ1-1; V: TRBV20-1; size: NA; CDR3: SAPEGSINTEAF
J: TRBJ2-5; V: TRBV20-1; size: many; CDR3: SAPEWVAGGETQY
J: TRBJ1-5; V: TRBV20-1; size: NA; CDR3: SARTLQGDSNQPQH
J: TRBJ2-7; V: TRBV7-9; size: NA; CDR3: ASSLGSDIYEQY
J: TRBJ2-7; V: TRBV9; size: NA; CDR3: ASSVDSSSYEQY
J: TRBJ2-2; V: TRBV25-1; size: NA; CDR3: ASSYSVLAGDTGELF
J: TRBJ2-5; V: TRBV7-9; size: many; CDR3: ASSPEGTGATQY
J: TRBJ1-2; V: TRBV2; size: many; CDR3: ASSEDRPYNYGYT
J: TRBJ2-5; V: TRBV20-1; size: NA; CDR3: SARDVGSLKETQY
J: TRBJ2-7; V: TRBV19; size: few; CDR3: ASSIGGWQSSYEQY
J: TRBJ1-1; V: TRBV7-6; size: many; CDR3: ASSLPQGEPNTEAF
J: TRBJ1-2; V: TRBV29-1; size: many; CDR3: SAESRWGSANYGYT
J: TRBJ1-1; V: TRBV24-1; size: once; CDR3: ATSATRDTEAF
J: TRBJ1-3; V: TRBV20-1; size: few; CDR3: SARAGTPSSGNTIY
J: TRBJ2-5; V: TRBV29-1; size: NA; CDR3: SVDGSGRQTQY
J: TRBJ1-1; V: TRBV7-2; size: few; CDR3: ASSTQGDHRGAF
J: TRBJ1-1; V: TRBV7-9; size: NA; CDR3: ATNGAGRGTEAF
J: TRBJ1-1; V: TRBV25-1; size: NA; CDR3: ASSEYWYTEAF
J: TRBJ2-2; V: TRBV19; size: NA; CDR3: ASSKGHSSGELF
J: TRBJ2-7; V: TRBV9; size: many; CDR3: ASSVDGSSYEQY
J: TRBJ1-3; V: TRBV25-1; size: many; CDR3: ASSDRTIRNTIY
J: TRBJ2-5; V: TRBV2; size: many; CDR3: ASGRWSGETQY
J: TRBJ1-1; V: TRBV29-1; size: NA; CDR3: SVDGAVGAF
J: TRBJ2-7; V: TRBV2; size: many; CDR3: ASRLGQGGSYEQY
J: TRBJ1-5; V: TRBV2; size: many; CDR3: ASSVPNQPQH
J: TRBJ2-5; V: TRBV20-1; size: many; CDR3: SARRAGEGETQY